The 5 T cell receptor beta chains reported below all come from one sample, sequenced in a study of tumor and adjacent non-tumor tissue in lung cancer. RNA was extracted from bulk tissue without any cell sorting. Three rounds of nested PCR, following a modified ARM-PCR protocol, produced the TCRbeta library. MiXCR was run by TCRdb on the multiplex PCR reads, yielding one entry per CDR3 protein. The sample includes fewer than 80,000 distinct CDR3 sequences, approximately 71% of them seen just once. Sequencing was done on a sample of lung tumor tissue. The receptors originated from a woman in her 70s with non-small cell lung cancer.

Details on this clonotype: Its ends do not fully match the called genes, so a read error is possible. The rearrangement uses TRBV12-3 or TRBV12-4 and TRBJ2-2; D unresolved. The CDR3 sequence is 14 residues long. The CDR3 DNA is TGTGCCAGCAGTCTCCGATTGAACACCGGTGAGCTGTTTTTT. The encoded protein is CASSLRLNTGELFF.

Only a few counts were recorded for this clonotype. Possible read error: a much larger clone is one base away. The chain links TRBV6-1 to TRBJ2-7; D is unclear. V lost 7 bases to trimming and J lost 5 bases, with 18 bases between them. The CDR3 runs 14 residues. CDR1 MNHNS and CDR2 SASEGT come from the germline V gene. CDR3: CASTLDGAWNEQYF. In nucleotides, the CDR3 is TGTGCCAGCACCCTTGACGGTGCCTGGAACGAGCAGTACTTC.

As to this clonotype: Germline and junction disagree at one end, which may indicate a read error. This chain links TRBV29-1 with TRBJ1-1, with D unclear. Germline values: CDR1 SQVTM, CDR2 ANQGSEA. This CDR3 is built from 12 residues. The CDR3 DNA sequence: TGCAGTGTTGAGGGTGGGAACAGAGAAGCTTTCTTT. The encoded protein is CSVEGGNREAFF.

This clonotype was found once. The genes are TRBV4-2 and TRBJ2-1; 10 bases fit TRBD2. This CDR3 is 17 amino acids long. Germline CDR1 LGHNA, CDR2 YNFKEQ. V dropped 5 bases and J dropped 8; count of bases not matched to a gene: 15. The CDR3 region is CASSCGTSEGGDYEQFF. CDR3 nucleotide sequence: TGTGCCAGCAGCTGCGGGACTAGCGAGGGCGGTGACTATGAGCAGTTCTTC.

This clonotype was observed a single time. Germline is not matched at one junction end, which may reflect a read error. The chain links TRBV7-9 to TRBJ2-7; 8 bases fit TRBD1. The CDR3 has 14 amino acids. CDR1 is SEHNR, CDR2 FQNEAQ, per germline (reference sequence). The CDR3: CASSLGGQGFEHYF. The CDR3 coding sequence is TGTGCCAGCAGCTTAGGCGGACAGGGATTCGAGCATTACTTC. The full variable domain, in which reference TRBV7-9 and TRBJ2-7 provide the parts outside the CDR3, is DTGVSQNPRHKITKRGQNVTFRCDPISEHNRLYWYRQTLGQGPEFLTYFQNEAQLEKSRLLSDRFSAERPKGSFSTLEIQRTEQGDSAMYLCASSLGGQGFEHYFGPGTRLTVT.